This T cell receptor beta chain was recovered during a study of shared clonotypes between healthy human individuals. Clones were sequenced by immunoSEQ multiplex PCR, and TCRdb holds only the in-frame ones, with some missing. The table records around 610,000 clones, roughly 95% of them present only once. CDR1 is MNHEY, CDR2 SMNVEV, per germline (reference sequence). V lost 3 bases, J lost 1 base, and 10 bases lay in between. The CDR3 extends over 14 amino acids. It was CD45RO-negative cells, positively selected for CCR7, that made up naive CD8 cells, with terminally differentiated effector memory CD45RA+ cells excluded.

The chain joins TRBV27 to TRBJ2-7; the D gene is possibly TRBD1 (5 bases). This TCR was sampled from a woman under 40 in good health. The sequencing sample was made of naive CD8+ T cells sorted from blood. The CDR3 sequence: CASSLTRVSYEQYF. The DNA of the CDR3 is TGTGCCAGCAGTTTGACCAGGGTTTCCTACGAGCAGTACTTC.